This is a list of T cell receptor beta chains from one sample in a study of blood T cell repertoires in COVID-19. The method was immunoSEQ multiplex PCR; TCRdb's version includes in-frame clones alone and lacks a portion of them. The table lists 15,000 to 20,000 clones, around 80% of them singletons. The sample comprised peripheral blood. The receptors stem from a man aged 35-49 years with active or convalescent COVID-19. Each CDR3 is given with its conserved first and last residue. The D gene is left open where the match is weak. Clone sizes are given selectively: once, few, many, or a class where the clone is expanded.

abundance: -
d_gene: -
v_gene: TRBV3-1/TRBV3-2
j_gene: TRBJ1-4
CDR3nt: TGTGCCAGCAGCCAGGACAGTCGGAACAATGAAAAACTGTTTTTT
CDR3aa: CASSQDSRNNEKLFF

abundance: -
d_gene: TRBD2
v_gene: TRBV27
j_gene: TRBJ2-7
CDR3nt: TGTGCCAGCAGTTCAGGCGGGGGGGCCCCCTACGAGCAGTACTTC
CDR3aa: CASSSGGGAPYEQYF

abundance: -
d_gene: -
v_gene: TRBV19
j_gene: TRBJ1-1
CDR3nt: TGTGCCAGTAGTCTGGGGGGTGTCGGGAACACTGAAGCTTTCTTT
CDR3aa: CASSLGGVGNTEAFF

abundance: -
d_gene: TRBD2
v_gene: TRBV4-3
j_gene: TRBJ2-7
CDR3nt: TGCGCCAGCAGCCAAGACCCAGCGGGGGTCTACGAGCAGTACTTC
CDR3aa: CASSQDPAGVYEQYF

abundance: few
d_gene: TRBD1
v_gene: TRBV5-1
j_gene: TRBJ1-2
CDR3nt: TGCGCCAGCAGTATCTCAGGGGGAAACTATGGCTACACCTTC
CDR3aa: CASSISGGNYGYTF

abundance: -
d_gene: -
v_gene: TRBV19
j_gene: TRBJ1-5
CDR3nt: TGTGCCAGTAGTATCCGTCAGGGAAATAGCAATCAGCCCCAGCATTTT
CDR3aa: CASSIRQGNSNQPQHF

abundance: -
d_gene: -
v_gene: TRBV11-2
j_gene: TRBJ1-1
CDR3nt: TGTGCCAGCAGCTTGCTGGGGGCGGACACTGAAGCTTTCTTT
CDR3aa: CASSLLGADTEAFF

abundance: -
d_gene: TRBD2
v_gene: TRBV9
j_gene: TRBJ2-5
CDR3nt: TGTGCCAGCAGCGTAGGTCCTAGCGGGGGGGCTTTAGAGACCCAGTACTTC
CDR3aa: CASSVGPSGGALETQYF

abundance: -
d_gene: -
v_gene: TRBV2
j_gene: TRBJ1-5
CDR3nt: TGTGCCAGCAGTTGGGGGCAGGGGATAGGTCAGCCCCAGCATTTT
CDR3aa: CASSWGQGIGQPQHF

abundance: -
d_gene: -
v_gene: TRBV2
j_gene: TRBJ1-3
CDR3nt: TGTGCCAGCAGTGAACAGGCCGGAAACACCATATATTTT
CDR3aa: CASSEQAGNTIYF

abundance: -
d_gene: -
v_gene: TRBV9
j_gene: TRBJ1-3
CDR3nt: TGTGCCAGCAGCGCATCGGCAGGCACCATATATTTT
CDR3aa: CASSASAGTIYF

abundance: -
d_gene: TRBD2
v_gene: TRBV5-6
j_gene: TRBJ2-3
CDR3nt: TGTGCCAGCAGCTTGGAATCTAGCGGGGGGGCGGCAGATACGCAGTATTTT
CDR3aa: CASSLESSGGAADTQYF

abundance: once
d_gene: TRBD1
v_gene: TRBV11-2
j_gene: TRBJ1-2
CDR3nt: TGTGCCAGCAGCTTAGGGACAGGGCGTAGGGCTAGCTATGGCTACACCTTC
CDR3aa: CASSLGTGRRASYGYTF

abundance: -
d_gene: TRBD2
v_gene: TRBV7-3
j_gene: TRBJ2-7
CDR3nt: TGTGCCAGCAGCATAACTAGCGGGGGGGCCTTCTACGAGCAGTACTTC
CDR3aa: CASSITSGGAFYEQYF

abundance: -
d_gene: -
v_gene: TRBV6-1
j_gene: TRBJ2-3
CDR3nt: TGTGCCAGCAGTGAACTATCCAGGGGCGGTACAGATACGCAGTATTTT
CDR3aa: CASSELSRGGTDTQYF

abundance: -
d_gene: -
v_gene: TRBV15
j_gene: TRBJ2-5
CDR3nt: TGTGCCACCAGCTGGGGAGGAGAGACCCAGTACTTC
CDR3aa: CATSWGGETQYF

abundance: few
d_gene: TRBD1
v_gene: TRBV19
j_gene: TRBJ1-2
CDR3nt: TGTGCCAGCTCGGACAGGCCGACCGGTTATGGCTACACCTTC
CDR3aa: CASSDRPTGYGYTF

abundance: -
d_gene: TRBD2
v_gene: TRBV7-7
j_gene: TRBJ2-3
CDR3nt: TGTGCTAGCAGCTCGGGACTAGCGGCCAGCACAGATACGCAGTATTTT
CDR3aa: CASSSGLAASTDTQYF

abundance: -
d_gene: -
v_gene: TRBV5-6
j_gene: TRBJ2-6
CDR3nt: TGTGCCAGCAGCTTGGAGAGCAGGGGGGCGGTGGCCAACGTCCTGACTTTC
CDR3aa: CASSLESRGAVANVLTF

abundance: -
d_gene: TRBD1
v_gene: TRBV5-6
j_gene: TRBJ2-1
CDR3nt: TGTGCCAGCGGAAGGACAGGCTCGCCTGAGCAGTTCTTC
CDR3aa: CASGRTGSPEQFF

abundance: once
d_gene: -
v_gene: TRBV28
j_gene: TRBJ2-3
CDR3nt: TGTGCCACAACAGGGCTCGCAGATACGCAGTATTTT
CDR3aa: CATTGLADTQYF

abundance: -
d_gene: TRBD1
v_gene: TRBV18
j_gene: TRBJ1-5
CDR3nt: TGTGCCAGCTCACCCTCCGGACAGGCCCCCAATCAGCCCCAGCATTTT
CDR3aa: CASSPSGQAPNQPQHF

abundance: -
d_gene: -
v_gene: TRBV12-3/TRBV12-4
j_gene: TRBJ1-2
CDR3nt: TGTGCCAGCAGTCCCATCCTGAGCTATGGCTACACCTTC
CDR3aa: CASSPILSYGYTF

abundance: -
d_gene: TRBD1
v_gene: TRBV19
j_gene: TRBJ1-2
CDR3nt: TGTGCCAGTAGTAACAGGGGCCCCGGAGGGGGCTACACCTTC
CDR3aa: CASSNRGPGGGYTF

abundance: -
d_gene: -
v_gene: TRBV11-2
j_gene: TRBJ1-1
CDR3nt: TGTGCCAGCAGCTCCTTACACAGGACAGCCCAATGGAACACTGAAGCTTTCTTT
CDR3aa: CASSSLHRTAQWNTEAFF

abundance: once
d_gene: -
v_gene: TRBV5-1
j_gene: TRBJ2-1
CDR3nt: TGCGCCAGCAGCTTGGGATGGTCCTCGGGCTACAATGAGCAGTTCTTC
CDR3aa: CASSLGWSSGYNEQFF

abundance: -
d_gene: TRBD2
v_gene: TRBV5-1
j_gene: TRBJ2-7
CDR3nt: TGCGCCAGCAGCTTACCCGGGACTAACCGCTACGAGCAGTACTTC
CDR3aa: CASSLPGTNRYEQYF

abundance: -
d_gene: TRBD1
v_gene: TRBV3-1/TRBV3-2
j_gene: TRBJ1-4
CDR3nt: TGTGCCAGCAGCCAATGGGACAGGGGGCGAGGTGAAAAACTGTTTTTT
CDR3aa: CASSQWDRGRGEKLFF

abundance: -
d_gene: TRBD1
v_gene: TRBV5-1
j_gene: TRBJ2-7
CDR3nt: TGCGCCAGCAGCGCCTCAGGGGGCCTCTTTTACGAGCAGTACTTC
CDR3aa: CASSASGGLFYEQYF

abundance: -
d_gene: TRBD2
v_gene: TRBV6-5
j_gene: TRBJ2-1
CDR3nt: TGTGCCAGCAAGGGAGGGAATGAGCAGTTCTTC
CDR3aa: CASKGGNEQFF

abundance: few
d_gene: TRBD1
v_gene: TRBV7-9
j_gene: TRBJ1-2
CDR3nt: TGTGCCAGCAGCTCGATGGACAGGGAATATGGCTACACCTTC
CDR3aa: CASSSMDREYGYTF

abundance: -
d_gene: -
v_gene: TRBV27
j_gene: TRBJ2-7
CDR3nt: TGTGCCAGCAGCAAGCTAGCGTCCTACGAGCAGTACTTC
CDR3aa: CASSKLASYEQYF

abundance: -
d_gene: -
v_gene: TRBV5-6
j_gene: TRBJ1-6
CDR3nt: TGTGCCAGCAGCTTGTTGCCAGATTCACCCCTCCACTTT
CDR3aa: CASSLLPDSPLHF

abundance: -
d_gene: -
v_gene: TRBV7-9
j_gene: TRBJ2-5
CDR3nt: TGTGCCAGCAGCTTAGCTCTAGCGTACCAAGAGACCCAGTACTTC
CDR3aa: CASSLALAYQETQYF

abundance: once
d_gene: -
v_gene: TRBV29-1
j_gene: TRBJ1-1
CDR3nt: TGCAGCGCCGTAGACCCGACCGGGGGGAACACTGAAGCTTTCTTT
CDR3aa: CSAVDPTGGNTEAFF

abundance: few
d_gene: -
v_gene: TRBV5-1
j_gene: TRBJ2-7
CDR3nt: TGCGCCAGCAGCTTGTTCGGGGACGAGCAGTACTTC
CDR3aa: CASSLFGDEQYF

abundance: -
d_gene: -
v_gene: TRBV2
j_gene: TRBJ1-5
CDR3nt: TGTGCCAGCAGTGCGGGGAGAGGGAATCAGCCCCAGCATTTT
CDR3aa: CASSAGRGNQPQHF

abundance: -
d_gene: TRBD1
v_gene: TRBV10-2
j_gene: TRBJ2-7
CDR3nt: TGCGCCAGCAGTGGGAAAGGGTCCTGGGACAGCTCCTACGAGCAGTACTTC
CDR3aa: CASSGKGSWDSSYEQYF

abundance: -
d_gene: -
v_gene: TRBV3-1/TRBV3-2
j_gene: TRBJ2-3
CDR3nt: TGTGCCAGCAGCCAAACCTCCTGGAGTCGCACAGATACGCAGTATTTT
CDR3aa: CASSQTSWSRTDTQYF

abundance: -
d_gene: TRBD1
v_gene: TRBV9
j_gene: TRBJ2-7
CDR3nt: TGTGCCAGCAGCGTAGAAGGACAGGGGTCCTACGAGCAGTACTTC
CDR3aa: CASSVEGQGSYEQYF

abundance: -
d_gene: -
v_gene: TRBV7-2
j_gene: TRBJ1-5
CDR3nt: TGTGCCAGCAGCTTAGACAGACAGCCCCAGCATTTT
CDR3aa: CASSLDRQPQHF

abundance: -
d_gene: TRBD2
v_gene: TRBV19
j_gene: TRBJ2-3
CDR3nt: TGTGCCAGCAAGGGACTAAACACAGATACGCAGTATTTT
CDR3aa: CASKGLNTDTQYF

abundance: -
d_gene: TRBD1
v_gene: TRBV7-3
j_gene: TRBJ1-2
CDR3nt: TGTGCCAGCAGCCCGGGACAGGGGCATGGCTACACCTTC
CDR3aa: CASSPGQGHGYTF

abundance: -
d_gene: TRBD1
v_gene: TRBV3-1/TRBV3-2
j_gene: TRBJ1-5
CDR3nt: TGTGCCAGCAGTAGCCGGGACAGGGTCGATCAGCCCCAGCATTTT
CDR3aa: CASSSRDRVDQPQHF

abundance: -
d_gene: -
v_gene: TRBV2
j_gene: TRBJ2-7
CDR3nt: TGTGCCAGCAGTGAAGACGGGGATTCATATTACGAGCAGTACTTC
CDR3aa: CASSEDGDSYYEQYF

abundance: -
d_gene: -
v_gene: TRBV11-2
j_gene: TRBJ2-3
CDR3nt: TGTGCCAGCAGCTTGCGCAGCATTCGCTCTAGTACAGATACGCAGTATTTT
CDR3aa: CASSLRSIRSSTDTQYF

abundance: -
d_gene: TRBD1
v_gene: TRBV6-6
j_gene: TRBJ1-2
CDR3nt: TGTGCCAGCAGTTCAAGTCAGGGGGCCCTCTATGGCTACACCTTC
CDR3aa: CASSSSQGALYGYTF

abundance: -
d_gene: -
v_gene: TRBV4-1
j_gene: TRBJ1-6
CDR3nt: TGCGCCAGCAGCCAAGGGTCGGGGAGCTCCTATAATTCACCCCTCCACTTT
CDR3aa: CASSQGSGSSYNSPLHF

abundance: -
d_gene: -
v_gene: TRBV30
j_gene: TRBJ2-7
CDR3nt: TGTGCCTGGACTAGCATCCGGTTCTACGAGCAGTACTTC
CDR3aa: CAWTSIRFYEQYF

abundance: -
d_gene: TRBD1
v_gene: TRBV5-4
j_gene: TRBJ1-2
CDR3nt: TGTGCCAGCAGTCGAGGAGGACAGGGGATGGGTGGCTACACCTTC
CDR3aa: CASSRGGQGMGGYTF

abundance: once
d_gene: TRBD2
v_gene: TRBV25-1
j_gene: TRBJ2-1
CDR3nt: TGTGCCAGCAGTGATGTTAGCGGGGGCCACAATGAGCAGTTCTTC
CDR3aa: CASSDVSGGHNEQFF

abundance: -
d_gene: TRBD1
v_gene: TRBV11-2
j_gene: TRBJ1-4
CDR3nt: TGTGCCAGCAGACAGGGGGCCTCATCTAATGAAAAACTGTTTTTT
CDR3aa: CASRQGASSNEKLFF